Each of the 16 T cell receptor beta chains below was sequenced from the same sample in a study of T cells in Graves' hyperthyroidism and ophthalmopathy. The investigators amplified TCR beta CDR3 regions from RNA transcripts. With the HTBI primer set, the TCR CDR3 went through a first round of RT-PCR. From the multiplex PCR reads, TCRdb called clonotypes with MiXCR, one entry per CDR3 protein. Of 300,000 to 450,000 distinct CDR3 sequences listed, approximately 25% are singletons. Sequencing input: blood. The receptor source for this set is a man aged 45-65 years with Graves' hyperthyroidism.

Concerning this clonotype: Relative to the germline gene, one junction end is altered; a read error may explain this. The CDR3 protein is CASSDRAGRETQYF. CDR3 DNA: TGCGCCAGCAGTGACCGGGCGGGAAGAGAGACCCAGTACTTC. The chain couples TRBV6-1 to TRBJ2-5; maybe TRBD2 (6 bases). CDR3 size: 14 residues. Germline CDR1 reads MNHNS; CDR2 reads SASEGT.

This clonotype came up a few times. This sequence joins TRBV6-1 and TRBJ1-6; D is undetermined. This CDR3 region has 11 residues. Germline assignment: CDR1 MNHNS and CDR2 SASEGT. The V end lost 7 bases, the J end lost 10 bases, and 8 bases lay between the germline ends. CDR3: CASKLGSPLHF. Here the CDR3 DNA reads TGTGCCAGCAAGCTGGGATCACCCCTCCACTTT.

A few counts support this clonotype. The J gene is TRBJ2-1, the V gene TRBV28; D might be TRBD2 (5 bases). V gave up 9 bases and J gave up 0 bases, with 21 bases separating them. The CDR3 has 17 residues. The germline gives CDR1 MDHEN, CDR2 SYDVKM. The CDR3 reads CASLTVTPGSSYNEQFF. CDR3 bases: TGTGCCAGTCTCACTGTGACCCCGGGGAGCTCCTACAATGAGCAGTTCTTC.

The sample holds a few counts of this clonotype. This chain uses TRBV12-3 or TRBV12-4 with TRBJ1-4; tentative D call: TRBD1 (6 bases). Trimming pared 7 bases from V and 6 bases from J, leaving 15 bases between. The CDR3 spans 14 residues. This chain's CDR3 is CASTTHQGYEKLFF. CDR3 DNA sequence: TGTGCCAGCACTACCCACCAGGGGTATGAAAAACTGTTTTTT.

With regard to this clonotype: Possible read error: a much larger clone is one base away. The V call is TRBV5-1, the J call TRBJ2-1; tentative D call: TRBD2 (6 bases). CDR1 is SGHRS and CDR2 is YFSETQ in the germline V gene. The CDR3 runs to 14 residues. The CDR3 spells CVSSHSGNNPEQFF. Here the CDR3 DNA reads TGCGTCAGCAGCCATAGCGGTAACAACCCTGAGCAGTTCTTC.

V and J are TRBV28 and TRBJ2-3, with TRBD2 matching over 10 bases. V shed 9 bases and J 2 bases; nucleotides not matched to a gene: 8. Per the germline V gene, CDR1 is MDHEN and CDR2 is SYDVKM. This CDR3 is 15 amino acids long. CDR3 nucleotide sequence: TGTGCCAGTAGTAGGACTAGCGGTTTCACAGATACGCAGTATTTT. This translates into CASSRTSGFTDTQYF. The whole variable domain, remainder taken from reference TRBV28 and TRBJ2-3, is DVKVTQSSRYLVKRTGEKVFLECVQDMDHENMFWYRQDPGLGLRLIYFSYDVKMKEKGDIPEGYSVSREKKERFSLILESASTNQTSMYLCASSRTSGFTDTQYFGPGTRLTVL.

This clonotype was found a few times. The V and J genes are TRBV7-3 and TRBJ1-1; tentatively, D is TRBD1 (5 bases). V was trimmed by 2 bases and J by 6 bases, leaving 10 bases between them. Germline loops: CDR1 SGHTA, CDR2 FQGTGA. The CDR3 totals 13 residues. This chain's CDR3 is CASSLGQGSEAFF. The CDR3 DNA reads TGTGCCAGCAGCTTAGGGCAGGGATCTGAAGCTTTCTTT.

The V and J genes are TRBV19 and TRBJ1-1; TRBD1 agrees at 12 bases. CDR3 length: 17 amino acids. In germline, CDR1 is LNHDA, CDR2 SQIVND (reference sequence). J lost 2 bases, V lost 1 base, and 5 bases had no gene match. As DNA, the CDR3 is TGTGCCAGTAGTATAGTCCCCGGGACAGGGGGCAACACTGAAGCTTTCTTT. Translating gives CASSIVPGTGGNTEAFF. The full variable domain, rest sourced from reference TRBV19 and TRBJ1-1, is DGGITQSPKYLFRKEGQNVTLSCEQNLNHDAMYWYRQDPGQGLRLIYYSQIVNDFQKGDIAEGYSVSREKKESFPLTVTSAQKNPTAFYLCASSIVPGTGGNTEAFFGQGTRLTVV.

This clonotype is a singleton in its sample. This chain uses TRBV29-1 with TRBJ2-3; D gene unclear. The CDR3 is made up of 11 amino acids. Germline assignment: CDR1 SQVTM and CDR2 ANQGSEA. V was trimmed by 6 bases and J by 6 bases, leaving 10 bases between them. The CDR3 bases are TGCAGCGTCCAACGGCAGGATACGCAGTATTTT. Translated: CSVQRQDTQYF.

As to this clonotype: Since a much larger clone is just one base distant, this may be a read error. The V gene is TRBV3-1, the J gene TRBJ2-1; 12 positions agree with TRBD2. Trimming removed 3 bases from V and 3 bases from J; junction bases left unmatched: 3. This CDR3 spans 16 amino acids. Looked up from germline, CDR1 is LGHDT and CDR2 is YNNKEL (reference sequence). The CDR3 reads CASSHRLAGDYNEQFF. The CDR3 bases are TGTGCCAGCAGCCACCGACTAGCGGGAGACTACAATGAGCAGTTCTTC.

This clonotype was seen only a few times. The CDR3 region is CASSYWEADTQYF. In nucleotides, the CDR3 is TGTGCCAGCAGTTATTGGGAGGCAGATACGCAGTATTTT. The rearrangement joins TRBV6-1 to TRBJ2-3, with D tentatively TRBD2 (6 bases). V lost 5 bases and J 4 bases, leaving 10 bases between the germline ends. The V gene's germline CDR1 is MNHNS and CDR2 SASEGT. CDR3 size: 13 residues.

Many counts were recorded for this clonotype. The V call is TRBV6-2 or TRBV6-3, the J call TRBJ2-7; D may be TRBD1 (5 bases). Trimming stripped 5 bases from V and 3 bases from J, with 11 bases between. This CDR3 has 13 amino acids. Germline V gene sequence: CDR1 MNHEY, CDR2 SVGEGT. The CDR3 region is CASSHIDSYEQYF. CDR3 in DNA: TGTGCCAGCAGTCATATCGACAGCTACGAGCAGTACTTC.

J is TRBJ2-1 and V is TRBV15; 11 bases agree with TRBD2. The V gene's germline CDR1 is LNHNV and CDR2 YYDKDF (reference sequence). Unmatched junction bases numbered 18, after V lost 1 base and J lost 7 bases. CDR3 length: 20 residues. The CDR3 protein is CATSRVGIGVASGRSNEQFF. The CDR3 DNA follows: TGTGCCACCAGCAGAGTCGGCATAGGGGTAGCTAGCGGGAGGTCGAATGAGCAGTTCTTC.

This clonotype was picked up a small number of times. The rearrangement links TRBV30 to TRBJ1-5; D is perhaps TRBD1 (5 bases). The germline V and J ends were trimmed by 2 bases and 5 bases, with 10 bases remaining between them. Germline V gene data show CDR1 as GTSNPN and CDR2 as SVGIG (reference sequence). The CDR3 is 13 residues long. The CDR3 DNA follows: TGTGCCTGGAGTCCCCGCAGGGATCAGCCCCAGCATTTT. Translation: CAWSPRRDQPQHF.

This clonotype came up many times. CDR3 nucleotide sequence: TGTGCCAGCAAGGCGGGAGGTATTGGCAATGAGCAGTTCTTC. It specifies CASKAGGIGNEQFF. This chain links TRBV2 with TRBJ2-1; 8 bases are a match to TRBD2. CDR3 length: 14 residues. V shed 7 bases and J 6 bases; nucleotides not matched to a gene: 8. Per germline, CDR1 SNHLY and CDR2 FYNNEI.

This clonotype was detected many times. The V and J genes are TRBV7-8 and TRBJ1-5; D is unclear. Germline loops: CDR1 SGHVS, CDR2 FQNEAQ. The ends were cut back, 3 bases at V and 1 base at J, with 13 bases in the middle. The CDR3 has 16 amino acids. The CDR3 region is CASSFAAYRSNQPQHF. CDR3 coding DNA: TGTGCCAGCAGCTTCGCGGCGTACAGAAGCAATCAGCCCCAGCATTTT.